Listed here are 9 T cell receptor beta chains from one sample, sequenced in a study of T cells expressing NK-cell markers. Using the 5' RACE reads, TCRdb records one entry per CDR3 protein without DNA. In all, the sample yields about 460,000 distinct CDR3 sequences. The sample was blood T cells: a sorted CD56 or NKG2C T cell subset, CD4+ or CD8+ T cells, or bulk PBMC T cells (not recorded which). These receptors were obtained from a woman in her forties or fifties in good health.

This chain links TRBV5-1 with TRBJ2-1; TCRdb reports TRBD2, a call that lacks DNA to check it against. The CDR3 runs 17 residues. CDR1 SGHRS and CDR2 YFSETQ come from the germline V gene. CDR3 loop: CASSSGTSGWIYNEQFF.

The chain links TRBV10-3 to TRBJ2-5. CDR3 size: 15 residues. CDR1 is ENHRY and CDR2 is SYGVKD in the germline V gene. CDR3 amino acids: CAISTIQGYQETQYF.

CDR3 sequence reads: CAAKHLGTDTQYF. The chain carries TRBV19 and TRBJ2-3. The germline V gene has CDR1 LNHDA and CDR2 SQIVND (reference sequence). This CDR3 spans 13 amino acids.

This chain links TRBV6-6 with TRBJ2-3; TCRdb calls TRBD2, which cannot be checked without DNA. Germline V gene data show CDR1 as MNHNY and CDR2 as SVGAGI (reference sequence). The CDR3 has 11 amino acids. The CDR3 protein is CASSEGPTQYF.

The gene calls are TRBV18 and TRBJ2-7; the TCRdb D gene call, TRBD2, has no DNA to confirm it. The germline CDR1 and CDR2 sequences are KGHSH and LQKENI. The CDR3 spans 14 residues. The CDR3 sequence is CASSDSAGSTEQYF.

The chain couples TRBV25-1 to TRBJ2-7; without DNA, the TCRdb call of TRBD1 cannot be checked. This CDR3 spans 15 amino acids. Germline CDR1 is MGHDK and CDR2 is SYGVNS. The CDR3 reads CASSESGTLTYEQYF.

The rearrangement joins TRBV2 to TRBJ2-5; with no DNA, the TCRdb D assignment of TRBD1 cannot be verified. This CDR3 spans 17 amino acids. Germline assignment: CDR1 SNHLY and CDR2 FYNNEI. The CDR3: CASSDIGLGVVSETQYF.

The chain employs TRBV12-3 or TRBV12-4 and TRBJ1-5; TCRdb's D call of TRBD1 is untestable without DNA. The CDR3 totals 15 residues. The CDR3 is CASSHDRADNQPQHF.

The J gene is TRBJ2-3, the V gene TRBV27. CDR1 and CDR2 from the germline V gene are MNHEY and SMNVEV (reference sequence). The CDR3 runs 13 residues. The CDR3 sequence: CASSFRISDTQYF.